This TCR beta chain derives from a study of T-cell reconstitution after alpha-beta-depleted transplantation in children. TCRbeta library preparation incorporated unique molecular identifiers. TCRdb recomputed calls from the PCR reads with MiXCR, one row per CDR3 protein. This table has about 400,000 distinct CDR3 sequences, about an eighth appearing once. CDR1 MNHEY and CDR2 SVGEGT come from the germline V gene. V was pared by 2 bases and J by 1 base, with 4 bases of the junction left unmatched. This CDR3 comprises 15 residues. This TCR derives from a human donor who donated a stem cell graft to a child with Fanconi anemia. Sequencing was performed on PBMCs, taken from the stem cell graft. The genes are TRBV6-2 or TRBV6-3 and TRBJ1-1; 7 bases match TRBD1. As DNA, the CDR3 is TGTGCCAGCAGTTACCTGGCAGGGGGGAACACTGAAGCTTTCTTT. Amino acids: CASSYLAGGNTEAFF.